The text below deals with one TCR beta chain. This clone's antigen is unknown. The cohort consisted of 666 healthy bone marrow donors. All cohort members were sampled while nominally healthy, although unrecorded immune exposures were likely present. The donor tested CMV seronegative and was one of the 352 seronegative cohort members. Every donor gave a peripheral blood sample, and the peripheral blood mononuclear cells from that sample were used for TCR beta sequencing. The Qiagen DNeasy Blood Extraction Kit was used to extract genomic DNA from the blood cell samples. This specimen belongs to a study of cytomegalovirus exposure and HLA in healthy donors (dated by TCRdb to about 2017). Regarding the research as a whole: In an earlier analysis of under 750 of the donors, 250 to 350 Gb of sequence data and 117 million unique TCR beta sequences from 150 million to 200 million T cells were reported. Every discovery cohort repertoire had been produced on one sequencing platform. To predict cytomegalovirus infection status, the study brought together high-throughput TCR immunosequencing, statistical association of individual TCRs with disease status, and machine learning. Among the approximately 420 genotyped donors, around 81% belonged to the genetic ancestry cluster associated with self-reported Caucasian donors. In a later genetic analysis, genome-wide SNP genotypes for about 65% of the roughly 670 donors were used, and that subset was treated as a discovery cohort. The number of typed donors differed by locus: roughly 620-630 for A, B, C, DRB1 and DQB1; 500 to 550 for DQA1; 606 for DPA1; and around 450 for DPB1. Class I and class II HLA loci were covered by the typing at four-digit resolution. A handful of DR-DQ haplotypes were handled as single units for association and clustering because linkage in the cohort was strong. An early release that covered more than 550 HLA-typed donors contained around 300 gigabases of sequencing data and 85 million to 100 million unique TCR sequences. Using immunosequencing, the study profiled T cell repertoires from fewer than 700 subjects and related those repertoires to cytomegalovirus serostatus. A later analysis re-examined previously published TCR beta repertoires from more than 650 donors and added high-resolution HLA genotyping to investigate patterns of TCR occurrence. On average, roughly 200,000 unique TCR beta nucleotide sequences were sequenced per donor among 398 genotyped donors of the cohort, with approximately 18% of those sequences being non-productive. An earlier analysis of more than 450 of the donors used high-throughput TCR beta sequencing to judge whether each TCR beta V gene segment behaved as functional or pseudogenic. Rather than using new phenotypic data, the later analysis identified candidate immune exposures from TCR beta sequences and from how often those sequences occurred across donors. The study was designed to test whether signatures of past pathogen exposure could be identified by cataloging public T cell receptors. Donor age, sex, ethnicity and CMV serostatus were compiled alongside the repertoire data. A separate validation cohort of some 130 different subjects was used in addition to the approximately 670-subject first cohort.

Points the paper makes about the study in general: The cohort was sequenced for TCR beta chains only, and without alpha or paired-chain data the features that could be detected were limited. In a later analysis, TCR association rates were found to vary across HLA loci, with the most associated TCRs seen for DRB1 alleles and the fewest for HLA-C alleles. In a later genetic analysis, a missense DCLRE1C variant was associated with V-gene and J-gene trimming of TCR beta chains, and the association was replicated in an independent cohort. In a later analysis, HLA-associated TCR beta chains were found to be more clonally expanded and to have lower generation probabilities than equally common non-associated chains. According to a later analysis, most CMV-associated TCR beta chains appeared to be HLA-restricted, and the HLA associations seemed to be driven largely by CMV exposure. When HLA alleles, especially DR and DQ, strongly co-occurred, TCR associations were difficult to assign to individual alleles. A group of highly shared sequence variants was considered likely to be a technical artifact of the sequencing pipeline. Correlated functional status among segregating V segments might reflect linkage disequilibrium, but an unknown experimental factor could not be ruled out. The classifier was reported to diagnose cytomegalovirus status with high specificity and sensitivity in both the original cohort and the validation cohort. A further reported finding was that TCR beta sequences accurately predicted the HLA-A and HLA-B alleles for most subjects in the first cohort. Fewer than 20 rarely observed V segments, including chromosome 9 orphons, were excluded from the earlier analysis of a few hundred of the donors because counts were too low. A later analysis reported that several top co-occurrence clusters appeared linked to parvovirus B19, influenza, CMV and Epstein-Barr virus. A total of 164 TCR beta chains were listed by the study as associated with cytomegalovirus. The authors suggested that the approach could potentially be extended to other disease states and immunological phenotypes. Most TCR sequences were observed very rarely across donors, whereas some public TCRs were present in many individuals. The only immune exposure information available for the cohort was CMV serostatus. HLA typing was unavailable for some donors at each locus, so association tests used only the typed subset. Sequencing depth was assumed to be roughly uniform across donors in the presence/absence analyses, though that assumption may not hold. At a false discovery rate of 0.05, a later analysis linked fewer than 20,000 TCR beta sequences to specific HLA alleles. Three of the identified cytomegalovirus-associated TCR beta chains were confirmed in vitro to be specific for cytomegalovirus antigens. Compared with the approximately 670-donor mean, donors in an Asian-associated ancestry cluster had fewer N-insertions in productive TCRs, according to a later genetic analysis. An earlier analysis of 587 of the donors showed that most TCR beta V segments appeared in productive rearrangements either about 90% or about 30% of the time, which broadly matched IMGT annotations.

Libraries came from the immunoSEQ multiplex PCR assay. For the multiplex PCR, a mixture combining 60 forward primers for TCR Vbeta segments and 13 reverse primers for TCR Jbeta segments was used. The CDR3 region of rearranged TCR beta genes was amplified from genomic DNA with a multiplex PCR assay. On the Illumina HiSeq System, the amplified TCR beta libraries were sequenced as 87-base-pair reads. The paper's processing steps were these. Across the 600 to 700 repertoires, a later analysis counted 78 million or so unique TCR beta chains, around 11 million of which were shared by at least two donors. Raw reads were error-corrected and collapsed into unique sequences with a nearest-neighbor algorithm that merged closely related sequences to remove PCR and sequencing errors. Alignment of CDR3 sequences to IMGT reference sequences was used to assign V, D and J gene segments. For a sequence to be retained, a match of at least six nucleotides to both a V gene segment and a J gene segment was required. A rearrangement counted as productive if the CDR3 had no stop codons and remained in frame with V and J, and every other rearrangement counted as non-productive. CDR3 was defined according to IMGT convention as the region running from the second conserved V-encoded cysteine to the conserved J-encoded phenylalanine. In an earlier analysis of 500 to 650 of the donors, sequences lacking an unambiguous match to a single V gene segment were excluded. An earlier analysis of 587 of the donors classified V segments as functional when productive rearrangements were above 56.7% and as segregating when the standard deviation between donors was above 5%. A statistical classification framework was built for diagnosing cytomegalovirus status from the catalog of TCR beta chain sequences. A later analysis assigned V and J genes by comparing TCR nucleotide sequences with IMGT/GENE-DB human TR gene sequences. Using the TCRdist pipeline, a later analysis assigned CDR3 sequences along with most-parsimonious VDJ recombination scenarios. In a later analysis, each TCR beta chain was defined by its CDR3 amino acid sequence together with its V-gene family, and reads lacking a unique V-gene family were excluded. In a later analysis, fewer than 600 highly shared, low-generation-probability nucleotide sequences were removed to address suspected cross-contamination and a sequencing artifact. For each public chain, a later analysis derived a clonal expansion index from normalized ranks of inferred template counts within each repertoire. A later analysis computed generation probabilities with a VDJ recombination model fitted to out-of-frame rearrangements, and checked the results against IGoR. Hypergeometric tests were used in a later analysis to score TCR-TCR, TCR-HLA and TCR-CMV co-occurrence, with a repertoire-size bias correction applied to the TCR pairs. In a later analysis, false discovery rates were estimated by permuting HLA or CMV assignments 20 times. A later analysis grouped co-occurring TCRs with DBSCAN, adding TCRdist sequence similarity when clustering within HLA-allele-positive subsets. Repertoires with fewer than 30,000 or more than 120,000 public chains were left out of co-occurrence clustering, as were a few repertoires with anomalous nucleotide sharing. The source is immuneACCESS, and TCRdb retained only in-frame sequences with V and J called. Part of the clones is not carried over; for the studies checked, unresolved V genes explain less than half of this, and the remainder is unexplained. V and J calls and clone size are those listed in that table; D and trimming were worked out from the DNA. This sample's table contains around 80,000 clones. About 0.83% of the sample lies in the top ten.

Input material: PBMCs. The receptor comes from a boy aged 5-17 years in good health and CMV-seronegative.

The nucleotide sequence reads as follows: TGTGCCAGCAGCAGGGACAGGGCGAACACCGGGGAGCTGTTTTTT. Translated, this gives CASSRDRANTGELFF. The V and J segments used are TRBV9 and TRBJ2-2; 9 nucleotides in the junction match TRBD1. From a lookup of the germline V gene, CDR1 and CDR2 are SGDLS and YYNGEE. Unmatched junction bases come to 1, with V trimmed by 4 bases and J by 0 bases. Inclusive of the bounding cysteine and phenylalanine, the CDR3 is 15 residues long. Only the CDR3 part of the read is kept: 45 bases, read in frame from the first base.